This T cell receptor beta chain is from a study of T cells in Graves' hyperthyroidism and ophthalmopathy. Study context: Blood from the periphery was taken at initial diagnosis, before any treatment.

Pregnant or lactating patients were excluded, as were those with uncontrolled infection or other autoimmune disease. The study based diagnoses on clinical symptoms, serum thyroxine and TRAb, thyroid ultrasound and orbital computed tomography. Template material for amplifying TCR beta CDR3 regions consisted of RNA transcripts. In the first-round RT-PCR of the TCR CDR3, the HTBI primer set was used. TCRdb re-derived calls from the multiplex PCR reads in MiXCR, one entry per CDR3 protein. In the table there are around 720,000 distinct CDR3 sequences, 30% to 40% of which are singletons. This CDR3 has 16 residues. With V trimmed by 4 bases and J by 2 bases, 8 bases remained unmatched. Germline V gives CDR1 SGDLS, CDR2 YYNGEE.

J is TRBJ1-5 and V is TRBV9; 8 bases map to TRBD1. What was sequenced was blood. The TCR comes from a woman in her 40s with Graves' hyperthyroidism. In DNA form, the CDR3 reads TGTGCCAGCAGCACGTCGCCGGGACAGGGCAATCAGCCCCAGCATTTT. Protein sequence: CASSTSPGQGNQPQHF.